This passage covers 9 T cell receptor beta chains from one sample sequenced in a study of cytomegalovirus exposure and HLA in healthy donors. The protocol was immunoSEQ multiplex PCR, while the TCRdb copy is restricted to in-frame clones and leaves out a portion. Of hundreds of thousands of clones in the sample, around 89% were seen once. Material for sequencing was PBMCs. Receptor source: a woman aged 18-29 years in good health and CMV-seronegative.

V and J are TRBV28 and TRBJ2-5, with 15 bases identical to TRBD2. Looked up from germline, CDR1 is MDHEN and CDR2 is SYDVKM. Trimming at V came to 2 bases and at J to 5 bases, leaving 9 bases not matched to a gene. The CDR3 has 18 amino acids. The CDR3 DNA is TGTGCCAGCAGTTTAGGACTAGCGGGAGGGCCCATGTGGGAGACCCAGTACTTC. Translating it yields CASSLGLAGGPMWETQYF.

The J gene is TRBJ1-3, the V gene TRBV6-5; unclear D gene. Trimming removed 7 bases at V and 0 bases at J, with 10 bases between. The length of the CDR3 is 14 residues. Germline CDR1 MNHEY, CDR2 SVGAGI. DNA of the CDR3: TGTGCCAGCAAACTCCAGGTCTCTGGAAACACCATATATTTT. The encoded protein is CASKLQVSGNTIYF.

This chain uses TRBV28 with TRBJ2-2; D possibly corresponds to TRBD2 (7 bases). CDR1 MDHEN and CDR2 SYDVKM come from the germline V gene. This CDR3 region has 16 residues. V lost 3 bases, J lost 2 bases, and 13 bases lay in between. In DNA, the CDR3 is TGTGCCAGCAGTTTTGGACTAGGGGGAAACACCGGGGAGCTGTTTTTT. Amino acid sequence: CASSFGLGGNTGELFF.

The chain links TRBV9 to TRBJ2-2, with D hard to call. The CDR3 is 16 amino acids. The V end was cut by 4 bases, the J end by 3 bases, with 16 bases between. Per germline, CDR1 SGDLS and CDR2 YYNGEE. For the CDR3, the DNA is TGTGCCAGCAGCCCCAGCCTTCTTGGAGACACCGGGGAGCTGTTTTTT. Amino acids: CASSPSLLGDTGELFF.

This clone was observed a handful of times. The chain links TRBV29-1 to TRBJ2-2; D may be TRBD1 (6 bases). V was pared by 7 bases and J by 1 base, with 7 bases between. The CDR3 runs to 12 residues. The germline CDR1 and CDR2 sequences are SQVTM and ANQGSEA. The CDR3 bases are TGCAGCGGGGGACAGAACACCGGGGAGCTGTTTTTT. This encodes CSGGQNTGELFF.

V gene TRBV5-1 combines with J gene TRBJ1-1; TRBD1 is a possible D gene (6 bases). V gave up 2 bases and J gave up 2 bases, with 16 bases separating them. The CDR3 extends over 16 amino acids. Germline V lookup: CDR1 SGHRS, CDR2 YFSETQ. The CDR3 here is CASSFLTGRGNTEAFF. The CDR3 nucleotides read TGCGCCAGCAGCTTCCTGACAGGCCGGGGAAACACTGAAGCTTTCTTT.

This clone appeared once. The chain joins TRBV6-1 to TRBJ1-2; TRBD1 aligns across 8 bases. The germline V gene encodes CDR1 MNHNS and CDR2 SASEGT. This CDR3 contains 15 residues. Trimming removed 6 bases from V and 0 bases from J; junction bases left unmatched: 6. CDR3 bases: TGTGCCAGCAGAGAGGGACAGGCTACTAACTATGGCTACACCTTC. Translated: CASREGQATNYGYTF.

This clone is a singleton in its sample. V and J are TRBV2 and TRBJ2-1; no clear D gene. Germline CDR1 SNHLY, CDR2 FYNNEI. This CDR3 has 15 amino acids. Trimming took off 7 bases at V and 0 bases at J, with 13 bases between the two ends. CDR3 residues: CASNSDRSSYNEQFF. The CDR3 DNA reads TGTGCCAGCAATTCCGACCGGAGCTCCTACAATGAGCAGTTCTTC.

J is TRBJ1-6 and V is TRBV6-1, with D maybe TRBD1 (6 bases). Germline-derived CDR1 and CDR2 are MNHNS and SASEGT. This CDR3 has 12 amino acids. V lost 7 bases, J lost 5 bases, and 6 bases lay in between. In DNA, the CDR3 is TGTGCCAGCAACAGGGATAATTCACCCCTCCACTTT. The encoded protein is CASNRDNSPLHF.